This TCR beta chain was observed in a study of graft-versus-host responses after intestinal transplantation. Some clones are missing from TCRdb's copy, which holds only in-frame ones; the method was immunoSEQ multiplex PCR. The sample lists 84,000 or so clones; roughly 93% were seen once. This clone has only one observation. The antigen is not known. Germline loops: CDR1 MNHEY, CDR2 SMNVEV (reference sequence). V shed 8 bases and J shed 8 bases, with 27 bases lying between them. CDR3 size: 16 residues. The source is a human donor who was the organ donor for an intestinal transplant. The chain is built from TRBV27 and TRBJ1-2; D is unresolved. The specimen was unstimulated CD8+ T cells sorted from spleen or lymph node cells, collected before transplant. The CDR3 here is CASSIMSASGLWGYTF. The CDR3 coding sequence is TGTGCCAGCTCGATAATGTCTGCCTCGGGTCTATGGGGCTACACCTTC.